This T cell receptor beta chain was found in a study of Tregs in tolerant kidney transplant recipients. Whole-study findings and limits: No direct test of biological reproducibility was done here.

Germline CDR1 KGHSH, CDR2 LQKENI. V was pared by 5 bases and J by 5 bases, with 9 bases of the junction left unmatched. This CDR3 has 17 residues. On this clone: Its antigen is not identified.

Generated by immunoSEQ multiplex PCR, the TCRdb table keeps only in-frame clones and is missing some. The profile covers some 68,000 clones, with around 84% appearing a single time and about 4.7% taken by the ten largest. J is TRBJ2-7 and V is TRBV18, with 16 bases lining up with TRBD2. The source material was CD4+ T cells from blood. This receptor was identified in a human donor in good health. The CDR3 sequence: CASSSPGLAGGPHEQYF. CDR3 coding DNA: TGTGCCAGCTCATCTCCGGGACTAGCGGGAGGGCCCCACGAGCAGTACTTC.